These T cell receptor beta chains were read from a single sample in a study of regulatory T cells in long-lasting Graves disease. MiXCR was run by TCRdb on the multiplex PCR reads, yielding one entry per CDR3 protein. The sample contains about 620,000 distinct CDR3 sequences, 15% to 20% of which appear only once. A further study also used this sample, focusing on T cells in Graves' hyperthyroidism and ophthalmopathy.

Sample: peripheral blood mononuclear cells (PBMCs), taken at new diagnosis, from a patient treated with antithyroid drugs. Every receptor here comes from a woman between 25 and 40 years old with Graves disease. The CDR3 runs from the conserved cysteine through the conserved F or W. The D gene is left open where the match is weak. For some rows the clone size is stated as once, few or many, or as a class when expanded; others skip it.

J gene: TRBJ2-6
V gene: TRBV7-9
D gene: TRBD1
clone size: few
CDR3 DNA: TGTGCCAGCAGCCCGAGACAGCCGGGACAGGATATGACTGGGGCCAACGTCCTGACTTTC
CDR3 protein: CASSPRQPGQDMTGANVLTF

J gene: TRBJ2-5
V gene: TRBV12-3/TRBV12-4
D gene: -
clone size: many
CDR3 DNA: TGTGCCAGCAGTTTCGGCGGAGTTCAAGAGACCCAGTACTTC
CDR3 protein: CASSFGGVQETQYF

J gene: TRBJ2-2
V gene: TRBV15
D gene: -
clone size: -
CDR3 DNA: TGTGCCACCAGCAGAGATCCGATTATAGGGAAGAGGGCCGGGGAGCTGTTTTTT
CDR3 protein: CATSRDPIIGKRAGELFF

J gene: TRBJ2-1
V gene: TRBV11-2
D gene: TRBD2
clone size: many
CDR3 DNA: TGTGCCAGCAGCTCGGCCCTGACTAGCGGAGCCCGAAGAGGGCAGTTCTTC
CDR3 protein: CASSSALTSGARRGQFF

J gene: TRBJ1-5
V gene: TRBV12-3/TRBV12-4
D gene: -
clone size: many
CDR3 DNA: TGTGCCAGCAACCCCTCCACAGGGAGCAATCAGCCCCAGCATTTT
CDR3 protein: CASNPSTGSNQPQHF

J gene: TRBJ1-4
V gene: TRBV30
D gene: -
clone size: few
CDR3 DNA: TGTGCCGGTCGGACAGAGGAAAAACTGTTTTTT
CDR3 protein: CAGRTEEKLFF

J gene: TRBJ1-2
V gene: TRBV9
D gene: TRBD1
clone size: few
CDR3 DNA: TGTGCCAGCAGCGCCCAGGGGGCGGGCTACACCTTC
CDR3 protein: CASSAQGAGYTF

J gene: TRBJ2-7
V gene: TRBV20-1
D gene: -
clone size: -
CDR3 DNA: TGCAGTGCTAGAGGGCTTCGGCAGGGGCTATCCTACGAGCAGTACTTC
CDR3 protein: CSARGLRQGLSYEQYF

J gene: TRBJ2-7
V gene: TRBV28
D gene: -
clone size: many
CDR3 DNA: TGTGCCATTCAACCGGGACACAGATCCTACGAGCAGTACTTC
CDR3 protein: CAIQPGHRSYEQYF

J gene: TRBJ2-1
V gene: TRBV7-2
D gene: TRBD2
clone size: many
CDR3 DNA: TGTGCCAGCAGCTTAGCGGGAGGGTGGGATCCTCAGTTCTTC
CDR3 protein: CASSLAGGWDPQFF

J gene: TRBJ1-2
V gene: TRBV6-1
D gene: -
clone size: -
CDR3 DNA: TGTGCCAGCAGCAGATTGGTGGACTATGGCTACACCTTC
CDR3 protein: CASSRLVDYGYTF

J gene: TRBJ1-2
V gene: TRBV5-1
D gene: TRBD1
clone size: few
CDR3 DNA: TGCGCCAGCAGCCCAGGGGGTTATAGGACTAACTATGGCTACACCTTC
CDR3 protein: CASSPGGYRTNYGYTF

J gene: TRBJ1-1
V gene: TRBV12-3/TRBV12-4
D gene: -
clone size: many
CDR3 DNA: TGTGCCAGCAGTTTAAGGGCTGGGGCCCCCAACACTGAAGCTTTCTTT
CDR3 protein: CASSLRAGAPNTEAFF

J gene: TRBJ1-2
V gene: TRBV6-4
D gene: -
clone size: -
CDR3 DNA: TGTGCCAGCAGTGACTTCGGGACTCCCGGGGTTGGCTACACCTTC
CDR3 protein: CASSDFGTPGVGYTF

J gene: TRBJ2-4
V gene: TRBV28
D gene: -
clone size: many
CDR3 DNA: TGTGCCAGCAGGGGGGCCAAAAACATTCAGTACTTC
CDR3 protein: CASRGAKNIQYF

J gene: TRBJ1-1
V gene: TRBV2
D gene: TRBD1
clone size: many
CDR3 DNA: TGTGCCAGCAGGGGGACAGGGTCGGGCACTGAAGCTTTCTTT
CDR3 protein: CASRGTGSGTEAFF

J gene: TRBJ1-5
V gene: TRBV6-1
D gene: -
clone size: -
CDR3 DNA: TGTGCCAGCACTGTCGGGGAAAATCAGCCCCAGCATTTT
CDR3 protein: CASTVGENQPQHF

J gene: TRBJ2-7
V gene: TRBV19
D gene: TRBD1
clone size: few
CDR3 DNA: TGTGCCAGTAGTCAAGGGGGCCTGAGCTACGAGCAGTACTTC
CDR3 protein: CASSQGGLSYEQYF

J gene: TRBJ1-2
V gene: TRBV3-1
D gene: -
clone size: many
CDR3 DNA: TGTGCCAGCAGCTCGACCGCTTCGTGGGACTATGGCTACACCTTC
CDR3 protein: CASSSTASWDYGYTF

J gene: TRBJ2-3
V gene: TRBV6-1
D gene: -
clone size: -
CDR3 DNA: TGTGCCAGCAGAAGAGGACAGACCTCCCGCACAGATACGCAGTATTTT
CDR3 protein: CASRRGQTSRTDTQYF

J gene: TRBJ1-5
V gene: TRBV6-5
D gene: -
clone size: many
CDR3 DNA: TGTGCCAGCAGTTACTCGAGCGGCCGGGGCAATCAGCCCCAGCATTTT
CDR3 protein: CASSYSSGRGNQPQHF

J gene: TRBJ2-5
V gene: TRBV30
D gene: -
clone size: -
CDR3 DNA: TGTGCCTGGAGTGTCGGAGGGGTGGGCCAAGAGACCCAGTACTTC
CDR3 protein: CAWSVGGVGQETQYF

J gene: TRBJ2-1
V gene: TRBV27
D gene: TRBD2
clone size: -
CDR3 DNA: TGTGCCAGCAGTTTGTTAGCGGGAGGTCCCCACAATGAGCAGTTCTTC
CDR3 protein: CASSLLAGGPHNEQFF

J gene: TRBJ2-2
V gene: TRBV9
D gene: -
clone size: many
CDR3 DNA: TGTGCCAGCAGCGTACTGGACAGTCACACCGGGGAGCTGTTTTTT
CDR3 protein: CASSVLDSHTGELFF

J gene: TRBJ2-2
V gene: TRBV28
D gene: -
clone size: few
CDR3 DNA: TGTGCCAGCACTAAGGGGGTACCCGGGGAGCTGTTTTTT
CDR3 protein: CASTKGVPGELFF

J gene: TRBJ1-1
V gene: TRBV11-1
D gene: -
clone size: -
CDR3 DNA: TGTGCCAGCAGCTACTGGACGGGGAACACTGAAGCTTTCTTT
CDR3 protein: CASSYWTGNTEAFF

J gene: TRBJ2-5
V gene: TRBV12-3/TRBV12-4
D gene: -
clone size: many
CDR3 DNA: TGTGCCAGCAGTTTAGGTCCCCGCGGGGAGACCCAGTACTTC
CDR3 protein: CASSLGPRGETQYF

J gene: TRBJ1-2
V gene: TRBV6-1
D gene: TRBD1
clone size: -
CDR3 DNA: TGTGCCAGCGGCTATGGGACAGGATATGGCTACACCTTC
CDR3 protein: CASGYGTGYGYTF

J gene: TRBJ2-1
V gene: TRBV6-2/TRBV6-3
D gene: TRBD2
clone size: few
CDR3 DNA: TGTGCCAGCAGTTACGAGGGCGGGAGGGTAAACAATGAGCAGTTCTTC
CDR3 protein: CASSYEGGRVNNEQFF

J gene: TRBJ1-2
V gene: TRBV5-1
D gene: -
clone size: many
CDR3 DNA: TGCGCCAGCAGCTTGCCACCGACGGGAGCTAACTATGGCTACACCTTC
CDR3 protein: CASSLPPTGANYGYTF

J gene: TRBJ2-7
V gene: TRBV4-2
D gene: -
clone size: -
CDR3 DNA: TGTGCCAGCAGCCGCATCTACCAGGACGAGCAGTACTTC
CDR3 protein: CASSRIYQDEQYF

J gene: TRBJ2-6
V gene: TRBV20-1
D gene: -
clone size: -
CDR3 DNA: TGCAGTGCTAAAGAGCGGTCTGGGGCCAACGTCCTGACTTTC
CDR3 protein: CSAKERSGANVLTF

J gene: TRBJ1-5
V gene: TRBV20-1
D gene: -
clone size: -
CDR3 DNA: TGCAGTGCTAGTGGCCGGGCGTCCGACAATCAGCCCCAGCATTTT
CDR3 protein: CSASGRASDNQPQHF

J gene: TRBJ2-7
V gene: TRBV20-1
D gene: -
clone size: few
CDR3 DNA: TGCAGTGCTTTCGAAGGGCCGCCGTCCTACGAGCAGTACTTC
CDR3 protein: CSAFEGPPSYEQYF

J gene: TRBJ1-5
V gene: TRBV2
D gene: -
clone size: many
CDR3 DNA: TGTGCCAGCAGAGAGACAGATTATAGCAATCAGCCCCAGCATTTT
CDR3 protein: CASRETDYSNQPQHF

J gene: TRBJ1-2
V gene: TRBV28
D gene: TRBD1
clone size: few
CDR3 DNA: TGTGCCAGCAGCACAAGGGACAGGGGTGCCTATGGCTACACCTTC
CDR3 protein: CASSTRDRGAYGYTF

J gene: TRBJ2-7
V gene: TRBV24-1
D gene: -
clone size: many
CDR3 DNA: TGTGCCACCAGTGATCCGGCGCGATCCTACGAGCAGTACTTC
CDR3 protein: CATSDPARSYEQYF

J gene: TRBJ2-2
V gene: TRBV7-3
D gene: -
clone size: few
CDR3 DNA: TGTGCCAGCAGCTCCTCCCCAGGGACCGGGGAGCTGTTTTTT
CDR3 protein: CASSSSPGTGELFF

J gene: TRBJ1-4
V gene: TRBV7-8
D gene: -
clone size: many
CDR3 DNA: TGTGCCAGCAGCTTACGCCCCAGGGGAGCTAATGAAAAACTGTTTTTT
CDR3 protein: CASSLRPRGANEKLFF

J gene: TRBJ2-1
V gene: TRBV18
D gene: -
clone size: -
CDR3 DNA: TGTGCCAGCTCACTTCAAAGGACAAACAATGAGCAGTTCTTC
CDR3 protein: CASSLQRTNNEQFF

J gene: TRBJ2-7
V gene: TRBV28
D gene: -
clone size: many
CDR3 DNA: TGTGCCAGCAGTTTCGTACGGGGCTACGAGCAGTACTTC
CDR3 protein: CASSFVRGYEQYF

J gene: TRBJ1-1
V gene: TRBV19
D gene: TRBD1
clone size: -
CDR3 DNA: TGTGCCAGTAGTAGGGCGCGGGACAGGGACACTGAAGCTTTCTTT
CDR3 protein: CASSRARDRDTEAFF

J gene: TRBJ2-1
V gene: TRBV6-2/TRBV6-3
D gene: -
clone size: many
CDR3 DNA: TGTGCCAGCAGTTACTCCGGGACCATTAGCTCCTACAATGAGCAGTTCTTC
CDR3 protein: CASSYSGTISSYNEQFF

J gene: TRBJ2-7
V gene: TRBV5-1
D gene: -
clone size: few
CDR3 DNA: TGCGCCAGCAGCTCTCGACTGGAGACGGGGGAGCAGTACTTC
CDR3 protein: CASSSRLETGEQYF

J gene: TRBJ2-1
V gene: TRBV7-6
D gene: TRBD2
clone size: many
CDR3 DNA: TGTGCCAGCAGCTTAGCGGGCGGGAGCGTCGCGTATGAGCAGTTCTTC
CDR3 protein: CASSLAGGSVAYEQFF

J gene: TRBJ1-1
V gene: TRBV30
D gene: -
clone size: few
CDR3 DNA: TGTGCCTGGGAGGGTGGAGGCACTGAAGCTTTCTTT
CDR3 protein: CAWEGGGTEAFF

J gene: TRBJ1-1
V gene: TRBV6-5
D gene: -
clone size: many
CDR3 DNA: TGTGCCAGCAGTTGGATTTGGGGCTCGAAGAACACTGAAGCTTTCTTT
CDR3 protein: CASSWIWGSKNTEAFF

J gene: TRBJ2-1
V gene: TRBV12-3/TRBV12-4
D gene: -
clone size: few
CDR3 DNA: TGTGCCAGCAGCAGACAGGAGGGCGCCTACAATGAGCAGTTCTTC
CDR3 protein: CASSRQEGAYNEQFF